Below, 13 T cell receptor beta chains from the same sample are listed, as sequenced in a study of neoadjuvant anti-PD-1 for oral cavity cancer. The repertoire was sequenced with immunoSEQ multiplex PCR; TCRdb's copy has only in-frame clones and lacks some. The sample holds more than 15,000 clones, about 66% seen once. The source was PBMCs, collected before nivolumab (anti-PD-1) treatment. The origin of the receptors is a person aged 35 to 85 with oral cavity squamous cell carcinoma.

The chain is built from TRBV2 and TRBJ2-3; TRBD2 agrees at 7 bases. Per germline, CDR1 SNHLY and CDR2 FYNNEI. Trimming took 5 bases from V and 2 from J; bases not matched to a gene: 10. The CDR3 runs to 16 residues. Here the CDR3 reads CASSPPGLQNTDTQYF. The CDR3 DNA sequence: TGTGCCAGCAGTCCGCCGGGACTACAAAACACAGATACGCAGTATTTT.

The chain employs TRBV29-1 and TRBJ2-5; 13 nucleotides align to TRBD2. The CDR3 sequence is 13 residues long. Germline V gene lookup returns CDR1 SQVTM and CDR2 ANQGSEA. CDR3 amino acids: CTGTSGVRETQYF. DNA for the CDR3: TGCACCGGGACTAGCGGGGTTAGGGAGACCCAGTACTTC.

The gene calls are TRBV5-1 and TRBJ2-7, with 10 bases aligning to TRBD1. V lost 4 bases, J lost 2 bases, and 3 bases stayed unmatched. The CDR3 extends over 14 amino acids. The germline V gene encodes CDR1 SGHRS and CDR2 YFSETQ. Written as DNA, the CDR3 is TGCGCCAGCAGCACGGGACAGGGGCCCTACGAGCAGTACTTC. Protein: CASSTGQGPYEQYF. Complete variable domain (other parts from reference TRBV5-1 and TRBJ2-7): KAGVTQTPRYLIKTRGQQVTLSCSPISGHRSVSWYQQTPGQGLQFLFEYFSETQRNKGNFPGRFSGRQFSNSRSEMNVSTLELGDSALYLCASSTGQGPYEQYFGPGTRLTVT.

This clone showed up just a few times. V gene TRBV25-1 combines with J gene TRBJ2-1; weak D call: TRBD1 (5 bases). Germline assignment: CDR1 MGHDK and CDR2 SYGVNS. Trimming removed 8 bases at V and 8 bases at J, with 7 bases between. This CDR3 is built from 10 residues. This CDR3 is CASGADEQFF. The CDR3, as DNA: TGTGCCAGCGGGGCCGATGAGCAGTTCTTC.

V gene TRBV2 combines with J gene TRBJ1-5; D is perhaps TRBD1 (6 bases). Between the trimmed V and J ends, which lost 7 bases and 4 bases, there was a span of 14 bases. Germline assignment: CDR1 SNHLY and CDR2 FYNNEI. CDR3 length: 14 amino acids. The CDR3 nucleotides read TGTGCCAGCACCCTGGGACACACAAATCAGCCCCAGCATTTT. Translation: CASTLGHTNQPQHF.

The sample holds a few counts of this clone. This chain uses TRBV2 with TRBJ2-1, with no clear D. CDR1 is SNHLY and CDR2 is FYNNEI in the germline V gene. Deletions cut 6 bases from V and 6 bases from J, with 9 bases between. This CDR3 is built from 12 residues. Here the CDR3 DNA reads TGTGCCAGCAGAGCAGGCCGCAATGAGCAGTTCTTC. Translation gives CASRAGRNEQFF. Together with reference TRBV2 and TRBJ2-1, the CDR3 gives the full variable domain: EPEVTQTPSHQVTQMGQEVILRCVPISNHLYFYWYRQILGQKVEFLVSFYNNEISEKSEIFDDQFSVERPDGSNFTLKIRSTKLEDSAMYFCASRAGRNEQFFGPGTRLTVL.

V and J are TRBV5-1 and TRBJ1-1; TRBD1 matches at 10 bases. Trimming took 4 bases from V and 3 from J; bases not matched to a gene: 6. Germline lookup yields CDR1 SGHRS and CDR2 YFSETQ. This CDR3 has 15 residues. The CDR3, as DNA: TGCGCCAGCAGCAATCGGACAGGGGGGCACACTGAAGCTTTCTTT. This codes for CASSNRTGGHTEAFF.

J is TRBJ2-1 and V is TRBV2; 10 nucleotides match TRBD2. The V segment lost 0 bases and the J segment 15 bases; nucleotides outside the gene matches: 14. This CDR3 spans 16 amino acids. The germline gives CDR1 SNHLY, CDR2 FYNNEI. The CDR3 sequence: CASSEAGGTSVRRTFF. Written as DNA, the CDR3 is TGTGCCAGCAGTGAAGCGGGGGGGACTAGCGTAAGAAGAACGTTCTTC.

The chain carries TRBV27 and TRBJ2-7; 9 bases fit TRBD1. The V gene end was trimmed by 5 bases and the J gene end by 1 base; junction bases not matched to a gene: 6. CDR1 MNHEY and CDR2 SMNVEV come from the germline V gene (reference sequence). CDR3 length: 15 residues. CDR3 nucleotide sequence: TGTGCCAGCAGTCAGGACAGGGGCCCATCCTACGAGCAGTACTTC. Its translation: CASSQDRGPSYEQYF.

V and J are TRBV2 and TRBJ1-2; D not certain. CDR3 length: 12 amino acids. V shed 0 bases and J shed 10 bases, with 9 bases lying between them. Looked up from germline, CDR1 is SNHLY and CDR2 is FYNNEI. The CDR3: CASSEATDFYTF. The DNA for the CDR3 is TGTGCCAGCAGTGAAGCTACCGATTTCTACACCTTC.

This clone was counted between two and nine times. V and J are TRBV6-1 and TRBJ1-3, with 7 bases identical to TRBD1. Trimming cost V 7 bases and J 4 bases; bases outside gene matches: 7. Germline-derived CDR1 and CDR2 are MNHNS and SASEGT. The CDR3 loop spans 14 amino acids. The CDR3 nucleotides are TGTGCCAGCATAGACAGGGCCGGAGGAAACACCATATATTTT. It translates to CASIDRAGGNTIYF.

The chain uses TRBV2 and TRBJ1-2; D not certain. CDR3 size: 13 residues. CDR1 is SNHLY, CDR2 FYNNEI, per germline. V was clipped by 3 bases and J by 3 bases, with 8 bases between them. In DNA, the CDR3 is TGTGCCAGCAGTGAGCGGTCCGACTATGGCTACACCTTC. Translated, it gives CASSERSDYGYTF.

The chain joins TRBV10-3 to TRBJ1-4; 7 bases line up with TRBD1. V lost 3 bases and J lost 6; bases outside the gene matches: 7. CDR1 and CDR2 from the germline V gene are ENHRY and SYGVKD. The CDR3 runs 15 residues. The CDR3 DNA reads as TGTGCCATCAGTGATAAGGGGGCTTTACATGAAAAACTGTTTTTT. Residues: CAISDKGALHEKLFF.